This entry lists 20 T cell receptor beta chains sequenced from one sample in a study of cytomegalovirus exposure and HLA in healthy donors. The PCR ran on 60 Vbeta and 13 Jbeta primers. Assay used: immunoSEQ multiplex PCR; TCRdb lists only in-frame clones, some missing. The sample consists of more than 90,000 clones, about 80% of them appearing once. The sequencing sample was made of PBMCs. The source of these receptors is an older woman in good health and CMV-seronegative.

This clone was picked up a small number of times. This chain links TRBV5-6 with TRBJ2-1, with 11 bases fitting TRBD2. The CDR3 length is 15 residues. CDR1 and CDR2 from the germline V gene are SGHDT and YYEEEE. The V gene end was trimmed by 3 bases and the J gene end by 4 bases; junction bases not matched to a gene: 3. CDR3 nucleotide sequence: TGTGCCAGCAGCTCTAGCGGGAGGTTTTACAATGAGCAGTTCTTC. Translating gives CASSSSGRFYNEQFF.

V is TRBV5-6 and J is TRBJ1-1; 9 bases line up with TRBD1. The ends lost 4 bases at V and 5 bases at J; junction bases unmatched: 3. The length of the CDR3 is 13 residues. CDR1 is SGHDT and CDR2 is YYEEEE in the germline V gene. Here the CDR3 DNA reads TGTGCCAGCAGCAACAGGGGGCCAACTGAAGCTTTCTTT. Amino acids: CASSNRGPTEAFF.

The V and J genes are TRBV7-2 and TRBJ2-7; 9 bases align to TRBD1. This CDR3 comprises 15 residues. Unmatched junction bases numbered 8, after V lost 5 bases and J lost 3 bases. Germline assignment: CDR1 SGHTA and CDR2 FQGNSA. CDR3 coding DNA: TGTGCCAGCAGCCGGGGACAGGGTCCACTCTACGAGCAGTACTTC. Encoded protein: CASSRGQGPLYEQYF.

The CDR3 DNA reads TGTGCCAGCAGCCCGGGGGGCGGAACCTCCTACGAGCAGTACTTC. This sequence encodes CASSPGGGTSYEQYF. This chain joins TRBV28 and TRBJ2-7; the D gene is possibly TRBD2 (7 bases). V was trimmed by 6 bases and J by 0 bases, leaving 15 bases between them. This CDR3 contains 15 residues. CDR1 is MDHEN, CDR2 SYDVKM, per germline.

In this sample, this clone turned up once. This chain joins TRBV7-2 and TRBJ2-1, with 7 bases that match TRBD1. CDR1 and CDR2 from the germline V gene are SGHTA and FQGNSA. J gave up 5 bases and V 5 bases, and 9 bases lay outside the gene matches. The CDR3 contains 15 residues. The CDR3 nucleotides read TGTGCCAGCAGCACATGGGACAGAAGGAACAATGAGCAGTTCTTC. Amino acid sequence: CASSTWDRRNNEQFF.

The J gene is TRBJ2-1, the V gene TRBV20-1; perhaps TRBD2 as D (5 bases). V was trimmed by 4 bases and J by 12 bases, leaving 13 bases between them. The CDR3 length is 11 residues. The germline gives CDR1 DFQATT, CDR2 SNEGSKA (reference sequence). Here the CDR3 reads CSAKTTPGQFF. For the CDR3, the DNA is TGCAGTGCTAAGACTACGCCGGGGCAGTTCTTC.

The CDR3 DNA reads as TGTGCCAGCAGTGTGGGCAGGACTAACTATGGCTACACCTTC. Its protein product is CASSVGRTNYGYTF. V and J are TRBV2 and TRBJ1-2, with D unresolved. The CDR3 length is 14 residues. Germline CDR1 reads SNHLY; CDR2 reads FYNNEI. Trimming took 4 bases from V and 0 from J, leaving 9 bases between them.

V gene TRBV7-2 combines with J gene TRBJ1-2; 8 nucleotides match TRBD1. Germline-derived CDR1 and CDR2 are SGHTA and FQGNSA. The CDR3 spans 15 residues. V lost 4 bases and J lost 3; bases outside the gene matches: 7. CDR3 DNA: TGTGCCAGCAGCTGGACAGGGAGAGGGGACTATGGCTACACCTTC. The encoded protein is CASSWTGRGDYGYTF.

The chain couples TRBV5-1 to TRBJ1-1, with D unclear. V was shortened by 1 base and J by 1 base, with 14 bases between the two germline ends. In germline, CDR1 is SGHRS, CDR2 YFSETQ. The CDR3 contains 16 residues. The CDR3 nucleotides are TGCGCCAGCAGCTTGAGGCCACAGAGCCCGAACACTGAAGCTTTCTTT. Translation: CASSLRPQSPNTEAFF.

V and J are TRBV5-1 and TRBJ1-2; 8 bases line up with TRBD1. Germline lookup yields CDR1 SGHRS and CDR2 YFSETQ. V trimming: 2 bases; J trimming: 4 bases; junction bases outside the gene matches: 7. This CDR3 has 15 residues. In DNA, the CDR3 is TGCGCCAGCAGCTTAGGGACAGGACCAATCTATGGCTACACCTTC. Protein: CASSLGTGPIYGYTF. The whole variable domain, filled in from reference TRBV5-1 and TRBJ1-2, reads KAGVTQTPRYLIKTRGQQVTLSCSPISGHRSVSWYQQTPGQGLQFLFEYFSETQRNKGNFPGRFSGRQFSNSRSEMNVSTLELGDSALYLCASSLGTGPIYGYTFGSGTRLTVV.

This clone was seen once. The chain carries TRBV5-4 and TRBJ1-2; tentative D call: TRBD1 (6 bases). The CDR3 sequence is 15 residues long. The V end lost 1 base, the J end lost 6 bases, and 16 bases lay between the germline ends. The germline V gene encodes CDR1 SGHNT and CDR2 YYREEE (reference sequence). This chain's CDR3 is CASSLRGGLRNGYTF. The CDR3 nucleotides are TGTGCCAGCAGCTTGAGGGGGGGCCTGAGGAATGGCTACACCTTC.

This chain links TRBV10-3 with TRBJ2-1; D remains unclear. V dropped 4 bases and J dropped 2 bases, with 12 bases sitting between them. This CDR3 is 15 amino acids long. In germline, CDR1 is ENHRY, CDR2 SYGVKD. The CDR3 sequence: CAISARSFTYNEQFF. The CDR3, as DNA: TGTGCCATCAGTGCGCGGTCTTTCACCTACAATGAGCAGTTCTTC.

The chain has TRBV27 and TRBJ2-7; D possibly corresponds to TRBD1 (6 bases). The CDR3 runs to 14 residues. CDR1 MNHEY and CDR2 SMNVEV come from the germline V gene (reference sequence). Trimming removed 5 bases from V and 2 bases from J, with 13 bases in between. As DNA, the CDR3 is TGTGCCAGCAGTCTCCCTGACAGGACCTACGAGCAGTACTTC. Protein sequence: CASSLPDRTYEQYF.

This clone was counted a few times. The chain uses TRBV27 and TRBJ2-7, with 14 bases that match TRBD2. Germline loops: CDR1 MNHEY, CDR2 SMNVEV (reference sequence). This CDR3 region has 15 residues. V trimming: 7 bases; J trimming: 2 bases; junction bases outside the gene matches: 4. The CDR3 loop is CASKRGLAGAYEQYF. In nucleotides, the CDR3 is TGTGCCAGCAAACGGGGACTAGCGGGGGCCTACGAGCAGTACTTC.

This clone was seen just once. The CDR3 loop is CASSLGQVPYEQYF. The CDR3 DNA is TGTGCCAGCAGCTTAGGACAGGTGCCCTACGAGCAGTACTTC. The chain combines TRBV7-8 with TRBJ2-7, with a possible D match to TRBD1 (6 bases). Per germline, CDR1 SGHVS and CDR2 FQNEAQ. The CDR3 runs to 14 residues. V was clipped by 1 base and J by 2 bases, with 9 bases between them.

The chain combines TRBV6-1 with TRBJ2-5; D may be TRBD2 (7 bases). The length of the CDR3 is 13 residues. Germline values: CDR1 MNHNS, CDR2 SASEGT. V was shortened by 7 bases and J by 7 bases, with 16 bases between the two germline ends. CDR3 bases: TGTGCCAGCACAGTACAGGGCGGGGGGACCCAGTACTTC. Amino acid sequence: CASTVQGGGTQYF.

The V and J genes are TRBV7-8 and TRBJ1-1, with D possibly TRBD1 on 6 matching bases. CDR1 is SGHVS, CDR2 FQNEAQ, per germline. V was pared by 3 bases and J by 1 base, with 9 bases between. The CDR3 runs 14 residues. CDR3 bases: TGTGCCAGCAGCTTCGACAGGTGGAACACTGAAGCTTTCTTT. Protein product: CASSFDRWNTEAFF. The entire variable domain, with the rest obtained from reference TRBV7-8 and TRBJ1-1, is as follows: GAGVSQSPRYKVAKRGQDVALRCDPISGHVSLFWYQQALGQGPEFLTYFQNEAQLDKSGLPSDRFFAERPEGSVSTLKIQRTQQEDSAVYLCASSFDRWNTEAFFGQGTRLTVV.

The rearrangement joins TRBV7-2 to TRBJ2-5; 8 bases map to TRBD2. V shed 1 base and J 5 bases; nucleotides not matched to a gene: 12. The germline gives CDR1 SGHTA, CDR2 FQGNSA. The CDR3 runs 17 residues. CDR3 DNA: TGTGCCAGCAGCTTAGGCGGACGGGGGGGCTGGGAGGAGACCCAGTACTTC. As protein: CASSLGGRGGWEETQYF. Filled out from reference TRBV7-2 and TRBJ2-5, the complete variable domain reads GAGVSQSPSNKVTEKGKDVELRCDPISGHTALYWYRQSLGQGLEFLIYFQGNSAPDKSGLPSDRFSAERTGGSVSTLTIQRTQQEDSAVYLCASSLGGRGGWEETQYFGPGTRLLVL.

The V call is TRBV7-9, the J call TRBJ1-1, with a possible D match to TRBD1 (5 bases). CDR3 length: 14 residues. CDR1 is SEHNR, CDR2 FQNEAQ, per germline (reference sequence). V lost 6 bases and J 5 bases, leaving 16 bases between the germline ends. For the CDR3, the DNA is TGTGCCAGCAGGGACCGGGGGGAAGGTACTGAAGCTTTCTTT. Its translation is CASRDRGEGTEAFF.

This clone was seen more than once but under ten times. The chain joins TRBV5-6 to TRBJ1-5, with TRBD1 as a possible D gene (6 bases). The CDR3 spans 15 residues. Germline lookup yields CDR1 SGHDT and CDR2 YYEEEE. With 3 bases removed from V and 4 bases from J, the gap between germline ends came to 14 bases. DNA for the CDR3: TGTGCCAGCAGCTCCGCGACAGGAGGAAATCAGCCCCAGCATTTT. This encodes CASSSATGGNQPQHF.